This TCR beta chain stems from a study of blood T cell repertoires in COVID-19. As for the study in general: The United States, Italy and Spain provided the acute and convalescent COVID-19 samples.

Original data processing: Nucleated cell number was recorded as an estimate derived from reference gene primer amplification. Using immunoSEQ multiplex PCR, the repertoire was profiled, and TCRdb retains in-frame clones only, with some absent. D and trimming were read from the DNA, whereas the V and J calls and clone size are those reported in that table. Here the sample spans 250,000 to 350,000 clones, approximately 85% being singletons. The CDR3 has 18 amino acids. In germline, CDR1 is KGHSH, CDR2 LQKENI. V trimming: 4 bases; J trimming: 6 bases; junction bases outside the gene matches: 17. The sample was peripheral blood. This chain joins TRBV18 and TRBJ2-2; 7 bases are shared with TRBD2. The TCR comes from a human donor with COVID-19, enrolled during active disease. The donor label of this sample is uncertain. The CDR3 nucleotides read TGTGCCAGCTCACTCGTTCTAGCGGCCCTGGAAGGGGCCGGGGAGCTGTTTTTT. It translates to CASSLVLAALEGAGELFF.